The clone carrying this T cell receptor (beta chain) was counted a few times. Antigen unknown. This specimen belongs to a study of T cells in localized non-small cell lung cancer. Study results and caveats: It was uninvolved adjacent lung that showed the highest T cell clonality, exceeding tumor.

V was clipped by 7 bases and J by 12 bases; unmatched bases: 8. This CDR3 contains 12 residues. Germline-derived CDR1 and CDR2 are LNHDA and SQIVND (reference sequence). Using immunoSEQ multiplex PCR, the repertoire was profiled, and TCRdb retains in-frame clones only, with some absent. The sample has roughly 1,200 clones, about 36% seen once. This TCR came from a male donor aged 60 or older with stage II squamous cell lung carcinoma. Sequences were derived from lung tumor tissue, sampled before any cancer treatment. The chain is built from TRBV19 and TRBJ2-2; TRBD1 matches 7 bases. The CDR3 DNA sequence: TGTGCCAGTACCTCAGGGACAGTCAAGCTGTTTTTT. Translated: CASTSGTVKLFF.